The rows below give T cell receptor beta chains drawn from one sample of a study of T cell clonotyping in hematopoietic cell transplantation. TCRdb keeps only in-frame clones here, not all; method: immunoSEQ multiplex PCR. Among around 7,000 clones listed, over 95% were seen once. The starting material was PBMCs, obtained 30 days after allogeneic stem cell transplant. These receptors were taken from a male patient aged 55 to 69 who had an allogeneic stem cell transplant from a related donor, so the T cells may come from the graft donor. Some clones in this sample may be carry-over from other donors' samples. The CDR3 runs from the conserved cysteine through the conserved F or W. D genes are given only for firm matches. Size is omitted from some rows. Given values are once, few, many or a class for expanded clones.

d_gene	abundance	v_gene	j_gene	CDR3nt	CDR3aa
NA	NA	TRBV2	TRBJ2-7	TGTGCCAGCAGTGAAGCCGAGTACGGAACCCGATCCTACGAGCAGTACTTC	CASSEAEYGTRSYEQYF
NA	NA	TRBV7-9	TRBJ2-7	TGTGCCAGCAGCTTAGGGGACACCCAGGACGGCTACGAGCAGTACTTC	CASSLGDTQDGYEQYF
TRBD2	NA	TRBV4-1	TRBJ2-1	TGCGCCAGCAGCCATATGGGCGGGGGGGCAGTTGAGCAGTTCTTC	CASSHMGGGAVEQFF
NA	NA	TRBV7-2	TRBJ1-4	TGTGCCAGCAGCTTACATTTCAGGGGCCCTAATGAAAAACTGTTTTTT	CASSLHFRGPNEKLFF
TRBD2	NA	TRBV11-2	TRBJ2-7	TGTGCCAGCAGCCCCCTGCGGGGGAGCTACGAGCAGTACTTC	CASSPLRGSYEQYF
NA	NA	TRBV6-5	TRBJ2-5	TGTGCCAGCAGTTCGACGGATGAAGGGCTTCAAGAGACCCAGTACTTC	CASSSTDEGLQETQYF
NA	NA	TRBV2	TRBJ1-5	TGTGCCAGCCGTGTGGAGGGCATGAATCAGCCCCAGCATTTT	CASRVEGMNQPQHF
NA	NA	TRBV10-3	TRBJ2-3	TGTGCCATAGGTAAGGGCGCAGGCCTCGAATATTCCGCGCAGTATTTT	CAIGKGAGLEYSAQYF
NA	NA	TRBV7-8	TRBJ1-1	TGTGCCAGCAGCTTATATGGGCAGACAAGGAACACTGAAGCTTTCTTT	CASSLYGQTRNTEAFF
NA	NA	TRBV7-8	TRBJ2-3	TGTGCCAGCAGCCGACTGGTTGTCAGTAGCACAGATACGCAGTATTTT	CASSRLVVSSTDTQYF
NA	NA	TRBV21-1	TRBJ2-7	TGTGCCAGCAGCAAGACAGGACCCGGCTCCTACGAGCAGTACTTC	CASSKTGPGSYEQYF
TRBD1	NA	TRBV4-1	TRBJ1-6	TGCGCCAGCAGCCAACGACAGGGGGCTAGTAATTCACCCCTCCACTTT	CASSQRQGASNSPLHF
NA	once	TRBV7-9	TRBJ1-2	TGTGCCAGCAGCTTAGATTTAGGGCGGGCCTATGGCTACACCTTC	CASSLDLGRAYGYTF
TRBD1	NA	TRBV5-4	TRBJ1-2	TGTGCCAGCAGCAACAGAGGGGGCGCGTATGGCTACACCTTC	CASSNRGGAYGYTF
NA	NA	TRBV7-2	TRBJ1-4	TGTGCCAGCAGCTTAATCTCGGGCCCCCTGTTTTTT	CASSLISGPLFF
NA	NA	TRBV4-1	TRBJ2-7	TGCGCCAGCAGCCAAGATCGAGGGAAGCAGTACTTC	CASSQDRGKQYF
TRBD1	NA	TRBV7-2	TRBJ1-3	TGTGCCAGCAGCCGAGATGGACTGGGACAGGGGACAGGAAACACCATATATTTT	CASSRDGLGQGTGNTIYF
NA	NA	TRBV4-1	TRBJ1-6	TGCGCCAGCAGCCATTATGGGTCACCCCTCCACTTT	CASSHYGSPLHF
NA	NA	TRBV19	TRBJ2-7	TGTGCCAGTAGGACTACGGACCGACCCTACGAGCAGTACTTC	CASRTTDRPYEQYF
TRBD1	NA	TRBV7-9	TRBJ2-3	TGTGCCAGCAGCCTTAGGACAGGGACAGATACGCAGTATTTT	CASSLRTGTDTQYF
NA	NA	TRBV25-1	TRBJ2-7	TGTGCCAGCAGTGAATATCAGGAACAGTACTTC	CASSEYQEQYF
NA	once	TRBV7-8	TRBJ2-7	TGTGCCAGCAGCTTAGGGGGTAGGGGATCCTACGAGCAGTACTTC	CASSLGGRGSYEQYF
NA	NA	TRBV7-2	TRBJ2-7	TGTGCCAGCAGCTCCAATGTGGGGCAAACCTACGAGCAGTACTTC	CASSSNVGQTYEQYF
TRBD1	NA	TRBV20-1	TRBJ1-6	TGCAGTGTCCTCCTCCGGGACAGCTTCCACTTT	CSVLLRDSFHF
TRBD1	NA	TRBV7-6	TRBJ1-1	TGTGCCAGCAGCACACGGGACAGCACTGAAGCTTTCTTT	CASSTRDSTEAFF
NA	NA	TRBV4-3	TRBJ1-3	TGCGCCAGCAGCAACCGAAGACAGACCTCTGGAAACACCATATATTTT	CASSNRRQTSGNTIYF
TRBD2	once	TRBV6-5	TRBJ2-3	TGTGCCAGCAGCCCCACCTCGGGGGGGGATACGCAGTATTTT	CASSPTSGGDTQYF
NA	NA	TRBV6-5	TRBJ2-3	TGTGCCAGCAGTTTCGACCCTAACTCCAGTGCAGATACGCAGTATTTT	CASSFDPNSSADTQYF
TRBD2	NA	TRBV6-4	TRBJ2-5	TGTGCCAGCAGTGACCCACCTAGGGTAGCGGGGAGTCAAGAGACCCAGTACTTC	CASSDPPRVAGSQETQYF
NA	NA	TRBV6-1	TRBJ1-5	TGTGCCAGCAAACACCGACAGGAGCATCAGCCCCAGCATTTT	CASKHRQEHQPQHF
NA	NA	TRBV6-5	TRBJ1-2	TGTGCCAGCTACAGTGGGGGGATCACTAACTATGGCTACACCTTC	CASYSGGITNYGYTF
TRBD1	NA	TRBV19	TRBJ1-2	TGTGCCAGCGAAAACAGGGGGCTAGGCTATGGCTACACCTTC	CASENRGLGYGYTF
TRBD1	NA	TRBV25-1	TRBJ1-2	TGTGCCAGCAGTGAAAGAGTAATAGGGGGCAATGGCTACACCTTC	CASSERVIGGNGYTF
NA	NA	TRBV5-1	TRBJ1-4	TGCGCCAGCAGCTTGGACCGGGAAAAACTGTTTTTT	CASSLDREKLFF
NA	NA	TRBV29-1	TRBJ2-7	TGCAGCGTAACCGACAGGTTCTCCTACGAGCAGTACTTC	CSVTDRFSYEQYF
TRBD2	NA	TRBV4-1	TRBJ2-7	TGCGCCAGCAGCCCCCTAGGACTAGCGGGGGGGACGAGCTCCTACGAGCAGTACTTC	CASSPLGLAGGTSSYEQYF
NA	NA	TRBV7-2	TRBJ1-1	TGTGCCAGCAGCTCCCAGTTCCTGGAGAACACTGAAGCTTTCTTT	CASSSQFLENTEAFF
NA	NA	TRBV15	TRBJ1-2	TGTGCCACCAGAAATTGGACAGTCGGTCGCTACACCTTC	CATRNWTVGRYTF
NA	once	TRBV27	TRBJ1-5	TGTGCCAGCAGTCCTTTCCGGCAGCGAGGTCAGCCCCAGCATTTT	CASSPFRQRGQPQHF
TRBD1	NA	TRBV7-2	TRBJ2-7	TGTGCCAGCAGCTCGTACGCCGGGACAGCCGACGAGCAGTACTTC	CASSSYAGTADEQYF
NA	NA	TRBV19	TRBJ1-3	TGTGCCAGTAGTACCCGGGGACCGATCGGAAACACCATATATTTT	CASSTRGPIGNTIYF
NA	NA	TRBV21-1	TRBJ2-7	TGTGCCAGCAGCAAAGCGTGGTCTAGCGGGGTAGTCTACGAGCAGTACTTC	CASSKAWSSGVVYEQYF
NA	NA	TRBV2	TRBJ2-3	TGTGCCAGCAGTGAAGCTGGGTTAGGGGTGTCAGATACGCAGTATTTT	CASSEAGLGVSDTQYF
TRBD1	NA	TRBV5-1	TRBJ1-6	TGCGCCAGCAGCCCCGGGACAGCGCTCGGGCTATATAATTCACCCCTCCACTTT	CASSPGTALGLYNSPLHF
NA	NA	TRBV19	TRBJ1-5	TGTGCCAGTCAAAAGGACAGACTTTATAGCAATCAGCCCCAGCATTTT	CASQKDRLYSNQPQHF
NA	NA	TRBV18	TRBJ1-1	TGTGCCAGCTCACCTACCAGTGGGGACACTGAAGCTTTCTTT	CASSPTSGDTEAFF
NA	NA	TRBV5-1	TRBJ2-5	TGCGCCAGCCGAGAGACCCAGTACTTC	CASRETQYF
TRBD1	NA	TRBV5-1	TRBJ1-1	TGCGCCAGCAGCTCCGGGACAGGGACCATGAACACTGAAGCTTTCTTT	CASSSGTGTMNTEAFF
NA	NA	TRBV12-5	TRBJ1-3	TGTGCTAGTGGTTTGGTACAAGACGGCTGGGGAGGAAACACCATATATTTT	CASGLVQDGWGGNTIYF
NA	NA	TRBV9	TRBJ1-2	TGTGCCAGCAGCTCCCCCGGCAGGCTAGGCTATGGCTACACCTTC	CASSSPGRLGYGYTF
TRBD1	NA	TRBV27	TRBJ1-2	TGTGCCAGCAGTGCGACAGGGGGCCCAAGGGGTGGCTACACCTTC	CASSATGGPRGGYTF
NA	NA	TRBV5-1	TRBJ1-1	TGCGCCAGCGGGGACGGAATAAACACTGAAGCTTTCTTT	CASGDGINTEAFF
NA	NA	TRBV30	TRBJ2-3	TGTGCCTGGAGCCCCACAGGAACAGATACGCAGTATTTT	CAWSPTGTDTQYF
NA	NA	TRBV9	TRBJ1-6	TGTGCCAGCAGCGTTGGGACCTCACCCCTCCACTTT	CASSVGTSPLHF
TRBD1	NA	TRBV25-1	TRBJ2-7	TGTGCCAGCAGTACCTGGGACAGAGTCTACGAGCAGTACTTC	CASSTWDRVYEQYF
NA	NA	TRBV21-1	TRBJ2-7	TGTGCCAGCAGCGACACTAGCGGGGCCTACGAGCAGTACTTC	CASSDTSGAYEQYF
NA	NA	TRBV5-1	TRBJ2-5	TGCGCCAGCAGCTTGGCGTCGCTAGCTGGGGAGACCCAGTACTTC	CASSLASLAGETQYF
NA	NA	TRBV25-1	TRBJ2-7	TGTGCCAGCAGCATCAGCCCTTACACCACAGGTTACGAGCAGTACTTC	CASSISPYTTGYEQYF
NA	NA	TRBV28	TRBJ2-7	TGTGCCAGCAGTCCGGGAGGACAGGGCCCCTACGAGCAGTACTTC	CASSPGGQGPYEQYF
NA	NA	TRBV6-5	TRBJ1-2	TGTGCCAGCAGTTACAGAGGACAGTTCTATGGCTACACCTTC	CASSYRGQFYGYTF